The present TCR beta chain was sequenced within a study of blood T cell repertoires in COVID-19. Study-wide context: Acute and convalescent COVID-19 specimens originated in the United States, Italy and Spain. The cDNA or gDNA used as material had been derived from T cells, B-cell-depleted T cells, or PBMCs.

Using immunoSEQ multiplex PCR, the repertoire was profiled, and TCRdb retains in-frame clones only, with some absent. Among approximately 160,000 clones, under 95% were seen once, and the ten largest hold roughly a sixth. After removal of 3 bases from V and 3 bases from J, the junction contained 8 bases not matched to a gene. Looked up from germline, CDR1 is LNHNV and CDR2 is YYDKDF (reference sequence). This CDR3 spans 16 amino acids. The chain employs TRBV15 and TRBJ1-2; the match to TRBD1 covers 9 bases. This receptor was identified in a man in his sixties with active or convalescent COVID-19. Specimen: peripheral blood. The CDR3 DNA reads as TGTGCCACCAGCAGCCAGACAGGGGGATTAGACTATGGCTACACCTTC. Protein: CATSSQTGGLDYGYTF.